Following are 11 T cell receptor beta chains from one sample sequenced in a study of shared clonotypes between healthy human individuals. Produced via immunoSEQ multiplex PCR; TCRdb's table is partial and in-frame only. The top ten hold under 11% of the sample, which has a few hundred thousand clones, less than 85% seen once. Sequencing input: memory CD4+ T cells sorted from blood. Subset denoted: CD45RA-negative fraction. These receptors were collected from a man aged 25 to 40 in good health.

The chain employs TRBV28 and TRBJ2-5; the match to TRBD2 covers 10 bases. The trim removed 5 bases at V and 4 bases at J, leaving 4 bases unmatched. Germline CDR1 and CDR2: MDHEN and SYDVKM. The CDR3 has 14 amino acids. The DNA for the CDR3 is TGTGCCAGCAGTAATAGACTAGCGGGAGAGACCCAGTACTTC. Protein: CASSNRLAGETQYF.

V and J are TRBV7-9 and TRBJ2-3, with 9 positions matching TRBD2. The CDR3 runs 17 residues. Germline V gene data show CDR1 as SEHNR and CDR2 as FQNEAQ (reference sequence). After removal of 5 bases from V and 6 bases from J, the junction contained 15 bases not matched to a gene. The CDR3 spells CASSPDRVAGARDTQYF. CDR3 in DNA: TGTGCCAGCAGCCCCGATCGGGTAGCGGGAGCTAGGGATACGCAGTATTTT.

V usage is TRBV30 and J usage is TRBJ2-1; 7 positions match TRBD2. After removal of 3 bases from V and 0 bases from J, the junction contained 5 bases not matched to a gene. Looked up from germline, CDR1 is GTSNPN and CDR2 is SVGIG (reference sequence). The CDR3 contains 15 residues. Here the CDR3 DNA reads TGTGCCTGGAGCTTAGGCGGGAGCTCCTACAATGAGCAGTTCTTC. Protein sequence: CAWSLGGSSYNEQFF.

The gene calls are TRBV15 and TRBJ1-1; D gene uncertain. In germline, CDR1 is LNHNV, CDR2 YYDKDF (reference sequence). The ends were cut back, 1 base at V and 1 base at J, with 10 bases in the middle. There are 15 residues in the CDR3. CDR3: CATSRAFTENTEAFF. The CDR3 coding sequence is TGTGCCACCAGCAGAGCATTCACGGAGAACACTGAAGCTTTCTTT.

The chain has TRBV19 and TRBJ1-2; D may be TRBD1 (5 bases). Germline CDR1 and CDR2: LNHDA and SQIVND (reference sequence). Deletions cut 9 bases from V and 3 bases from J, with 11 bases between. The CDR3 runs 12 residues. As DNA, the CDR3 is TGTGCCAGCCAGGACACGTACTATGGCTACACCTTC. This sequence encodes CASQDTYYGYTF.

The V call is TRBV30, the J call TRBJ1-4; 7 positions match TRBD1. The germline V gene has CDR1 GTSNPN and CDR2 SVGIG (reference sequence). With 2 bases clipped from V and 7 bases from J, the junction kept 4 bases outside the gene matches. This CDR3 contains 13 residues. Here the CDR3 DNA reads TGTGCCTGGAGTCAAAACAGGGGTGAAAAACTGTTTTTT. It specifies CAWSQNRGEKLFF.

V usage is TRBV4-1 and J usage is TRBJ2-3; the match to TRBD2 covers 10 bases. Germline trimming cut 2 bases from V and 5 bases from J; bases unmatched to any gene: 4. Per the germline V gene, CDR1 is MGHRA and CDR2 is YSYEKL. CDR3 length: 15 amino acids. This chain's CDR3 is CASSQLAGVGDTQYF. CDR3 DNA: TGCGCCAGCAGCCAACTAGCGGGAGTGGGAGATACGCAGTATTTT.

This sequence joins TRBV5-5 and TRBJ2-7; D is ambiguous. The V and J ends lost 4 bases and 3 bases respectively, with 23 bases between them. The germline CDR1 and CDR2 sequences are SGHKS and YYEKEE (reference sequence). CDR3 length: 17 residues. CDR3 sequence: CASSPSGSHHPYYEQYF. Written as DNA, the CDR3 is TGTGCCAGCAGCCCCTCCGGATCACATCACCCATACTACGAGCAGTACTTC.

J is TRBJ2-1 and V is TRBV13; 11 bases line up with TRBD2. Trimming took 6 bases from V and 5 from J; bases not matched to a gene: 21. Per germline, CDR1 PRHDT and CDR2 FYEKMQ (reference sequence). The CDR3 consists of 20 residues. The chain's CDR3 is CASRSMLTSGTEREDNEQFF. The DNA for the CDR3 is TGTGCCAGCAGAAGTATGTTGACTAGCGGGACGGAAAGGGAAGACAATGAGCAGTTCTTC.

CDR3 residues: CASSLDRVYGYTF. The CDR3, as DNA: TGTGCCAGCAGCCTCGACAGGGTCTATGGCTACACCTTC. This chain links TRBV6-1 with TRBJ1-2; 7 bases fit TRBD1. CDR3 length: 13 residues. V dropped 6 bases and J dropped 4; count of bases not matched to a gene: 5. Germline-derived CDR1 and CDR2 are MNHNS and SASEGT.

The sample holds one count of this clone. The sample has other DNA sequences that encode this CDR3 too. The chain uses TRBV28 and TRBJ2-3; 7 nucleotides agree with TRBD2. CDR1 is MDHEN and CDR2 is SYDVKM in the germline V gene. Trimming cost V 5 bases and J 1 base; bases outside gene matches: 3. The CDR3 sequence is 14 residues long. CDR3: CASSPRGGTDTQYF. CDR3 bases: TGTGCCAGCAGTCCCCGGGGGGGCACAGATACGCAGTATTTT.